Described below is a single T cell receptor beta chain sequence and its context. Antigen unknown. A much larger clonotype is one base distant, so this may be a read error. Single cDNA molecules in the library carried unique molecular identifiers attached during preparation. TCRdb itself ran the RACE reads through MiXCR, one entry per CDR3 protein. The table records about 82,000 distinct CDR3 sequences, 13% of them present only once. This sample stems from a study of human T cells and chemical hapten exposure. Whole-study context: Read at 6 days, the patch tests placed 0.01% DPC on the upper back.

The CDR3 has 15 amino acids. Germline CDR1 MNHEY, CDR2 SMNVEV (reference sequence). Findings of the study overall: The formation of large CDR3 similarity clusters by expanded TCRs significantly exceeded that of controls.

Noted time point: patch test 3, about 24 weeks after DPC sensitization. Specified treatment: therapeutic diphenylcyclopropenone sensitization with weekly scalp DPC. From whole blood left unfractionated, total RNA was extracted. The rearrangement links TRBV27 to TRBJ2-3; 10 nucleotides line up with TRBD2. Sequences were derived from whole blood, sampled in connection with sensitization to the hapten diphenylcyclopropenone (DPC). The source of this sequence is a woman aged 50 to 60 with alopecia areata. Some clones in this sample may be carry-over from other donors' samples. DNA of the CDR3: TGTACCAGCAGTTTAGGTAGCGGGAGGTCAGATACGCAGTATTTT. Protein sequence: CTSSLGSGRSDTQYF.